The next 21 T cell receptor beta chains were all read from a single sample in a study of CXCR3-negative and CXCR3-positive naive CD8 T cells. TRB cDNA was prepared as libraries by UMI-labeled 5' RACE. TCRdb re-called the 5' RACE reads and shows each CDR3 protein once, DNA omitted. Recorded for this sample: over 70,000 distinct CDR3 sequences. Material for sequencing was naive CXCR3- CD8+ T cells from blood. The subset here: CD45RO-CCR7+CD27+CD95- naive CD8+ T cells lacking CXCR3 (TNR3-). Every receptor here comes from a human donor in good health. Some clones in this sample may be carry-over from other donors' samples.

This chain joins TRBV29-1 and TRBJ2-7; TCRdb returns TRBD1, unconfirmable since there is no DNA. This CDR3 contains 15 residues. CDR1 and CDR2 from the germline V gene are SQVTM and ANQGSEA. CDR3 sequence reads: CSVEESVGRVSEQYF.

The rearrangement uses TRBV7-9 and TRBJ1-2; with no DNA, the TCRdb D assignment of TRBD1 cannot be verified. The germline CDR1 and CDR2 sequences are SEHNR and FQNEAQ (reference sequence). This CDR3 region has 16 residues. The CDR3 loop reads CASSLTLDSQDYGYTF.

V gene TRBV10-1 combines with J gene TRBJ2-1; TCRdb calls TRBD1, which cannot be checked without DNA. The CDR3 is 15 amino acids. The germline gives CDR1 WNHNN, CDR2 SYGVQD (reference sequence). The CDR3 loop is CASSAGTESYNEQFF.

This sequence joins TRBV29-1 and TRBJ1-1. This CDR3 is 13 amino acids long. Germline V CDR1 and CDR2: SQVTM, ANQGSEA. CDR3 loop: CSVRIPGGTEAFF.

The rearrangement links TRBV13 to TRBJ2-5; TCRdb designates TRBD2, a call that cannot be tested without DNA. The CDR3 has 13 amino acids. CDR1 is PRHDT, CDR2 FYEKMQ, per germline (reference sequence). The CDR3 region is CASFPAGLETQYF.

The gene calls are TRBV29-1 and TRBJ2-7. The CDR3 sequence is 11 residues long. CDR1 is SQVTM, CDR2 ANQGSEA, per germline. The chain's CDR3 is CSVGTGYEQYF.

The chain uses TRBV12-3 or TRBV12-4 and TRBJ2-1; TCRdb designates TRBD1, a call that cannot be tested without DNA. There are 14 residues in the CDR3. This CDR3 reads CASSTGTSYNEQFF.

The chain links TRBV28 to TRBJ1-5; TCRdb's D call of TRBD1 is untestable without DNA. The CDR3 contains 15 residues. Per germline, CDR1 MDHEN and CDR2 SYDVKM. The CDR3 sequence is CATSVIGRVSQPQHF.

The chain links TRBV5-5 to TRBJ1-5; the TRBD1 assignment by TCRdb is unverifiable without DNA. The CDR3 is made up of 16 amino acids. Germline lookup yields CDR1 SGHKS and CDR2 YYEKEE (reference sequence). The CDR3 reads CASSLYSPGGGQPQHF.

This chain joins TRBV4-2 and TRBJ2-2; the D gene TCRdb calls, TRBD2, cannot be checked with no DNA. This CDR3 is built from 16 residues. Germline-derived CDR1 and CDR2 are LGHNA and YNFKEQ. The CDR3 is CASSQASGRDTGELFF.

The chain carries TRBV4-1 and TRBJ2-5; there is no DNA to check the TCRdb D call of TRBD1. The germline V gene encodes CDR1 MGHRA and CDR2 YSYEKL. This CDR3 is built from 15 residues. CDR3 protein: CASSHGTGGSETQYF.

The V and J genes are TRBV30 and TRBJ1-4. The CDR3 is 16 amino acids. Germline V gene lookup returns CDR1 GTSNPN and CDR2 SVGIG (reference sequence). The CDR3 reads CAWSPSEYRTNEKLFF.

The chain employs TRBV29-1 and TRBJ2-7; TCRdb designates TRBD1, a call that cannot be tested without DNA. CDR3 length: 14 residues. Germline CDR1 is SQVTM and CDR2 is ANQGSEA. CDR3 in amino acids: CSVGWTDLSYEQYF.

This chain uses TRBV28 with TRBJ2-7; TCRdb outputs TRBD1, but without DNA this stays unchecked. This CDR3 is built from 14 residues. Per the germline V gene, CDR1 is MDHEN and CDR2 is SYDVKM. The chain's CDR3 is CASSTLREGPEQYF.

The chain uses TRBV12-3 or TRBV12-4 and TRBJ2-6; TCRdb's D gene call, TRBD1, goes unchecked for lack of DNA. The CDR3 totals 16 residues. The chain's CDR3 is CASRPQKGVGANVLTF.

This chain connects TRBV18 to TRBJ2-7. This CDR3 has 17 residues. The germline V gene has CDR1 KGHSH and CDR2 LQKENI. CDR3 amino acids: CASSPPGAYLVSYEQYF.

The genes are TRBV7-2 and TRBJ1-2. This CDR3 has 13 amino acids. Germline V CDR1 and CDR2: SGHTA, FQGNSA. The chain's CDR3 is CASSLGPGNGYTF. The variable domain in full, with the rest retrieved from reference TRBV7-2 and TRBJ1-2, is GAGVSQSPSNKVTEKGKDVELRCDPISGHTALYWYRQSLGQGLEFLIYFQGNSAPDKSGLPSDRFSAERTGGSVSTLTIQRTQQEDSAVYLCASSLGPGNGYTFGSGTRLTVV.

This chain uses TRBV28 with TRBJ2-7; TCRdb designates TRBD1, a call that cannot be tested without DNA. Germline CDR1 is MDHEN and CDR2 is SYDVKM. The CDR3 has 13 residues. This CDR3 is CASRATGGNEQYF.

The chain links TRBV13 to TRBJ2-1; as DNA is missing, the TRBD2 call by TCRdb cannot be tested. Germline V lookup: CDR1 PRHDT, CDR2 FYEKMQ (reference sequence). The CDR3 sequence is 15 residues long. This chain's CDR3 is CASSLLIAVNNEQFF.

V usage is TRBV20-1 and J usage is TRBJ2-2. Per the germline V gene, CDR1 is DFQATT and CDR2 is SNEGSKA (reference sequence). This CDR3 has 13 residues. CDR3 residues: CSARGIDTGELFF.

The J gene is TRBJ2-7, the V gene TRBV28; TCRdb calls TRBD2, which cannot be checked without DNA. The germline gives CDR1 MDHEN, CDR2 SYDVKM. This CDR3 contains 15 residues. The CDR3 loop is CASSLSASPTYEQYF.